This is a list of T cell receptor beta chains from one sample in a study of cytomegalovirus exposure and HLA in healthy donors. Repertoires were generated with immunoSEQ multiplex PCR, while TCRdb's copy carries only in-frame clones and drops some. The sample lists fewer than 150,000 clones; over 60% were seen once. Material for sequencing was PBMCs. These TCRs come from a human donor in good health. Each CDR3 is given with its conserved first and last residue. The D gene is left open where the match is weak. Clone size appears in some rows only: once, few, many, or a class for an expanded clone.

cdr3_aa: CASSLLDRNQPQHF
cdr3_nt: TGTGCCAGCAGTTTACTCGACAGAAATCAGCCCCAGCATTTT
clone_size: -
j_call: TRBJ1-5
cdr3_length: 14
v_call: TRBV28
d_call: -

cdr3_aa: CASSPGQRSQPQHF
cdr3_nt: TGTGCCAGCAGCCCCGGACAGCGGAGCCAGCCCCAGCATTTT
clone_size: -
j_call: TRBJ1-5
cdr3_length: 14
v_call: TRBV7-2
d_call: -

cdr3_aa: CASSLSPGTSTDTQYF
cdr3_nt: TGCGCCAGCAGCTTGTCACCAGGGACTAGCACAGATACGCAGTATTTT
clone_size: few
j_call: TRBJ2-3
cdr3_length: 16
v_call: TRBV5-1
d_call: -

cdr3_aa: CASSPPGRAGNEQFF
cdr3_nt: TGTGCCAGCTCACCACCCGGGAGAGCTGGTAATGAGCAGTTCTTC
clone_size: few
j_call: TRBJ2-1
cdr3_length: 15
v_call: TRBV18
d_call: -

cdr3_aa: CASSLDRGFRTGANVLTF
cdr3_nt: TGTGCCAGCAGCTTGGACAGGGGGTTCCGGACTGGGGCCAACGTCCTGACTTTC
clone_size: -
j_call: TRBJ2-6
cdr3_length: 18
v_call: TRBV5-5
d_call: TRBD1

cdr3_aa: CSVGEAGGPADTQYF
cdr3_nt: TGCAGCGTTGGGGAAGCGGGAGGGCCGGCAGATACGCAGTATTTT
clone_size: -
j_call: TRBJ2-3
cdr3_length: 15
v_call: TRBV29-1
d_call: TRBD2

cdr3_aa: CASSSAGGRGHTEAFF
cdr3_nt: TGTGCCAGCAGCTCTGCGGGGGGGCGAGGGCACACTGAAGCTTTCTTT
clone_size: -
j_call: TRBJ1-1
cdr3_length: 16
v_call: TRBV28
d_call: -

cdr3_aa: CASSRQPGGTDTQYF
cdr3_nt: TGTGCCAGCAGCCGCCAACCGGGGGGCACAGATACGCAGTATTTT
clone_size: -
j_call: TRBJ2-3
cdr3_length: 15
v_call: TRBV14
d_call: -

cdr3_aa: CASIGSGRDNQPQHF
cdr3_nt: TGTGCCAGCATCGGGTCGGGCAGGGACAATCAGCCCCAGCATTTT
clone_size: few
j_call: TRBJ1-5
cdr3_length: 15
v_call: TRBV21-1
d_call: -

cdr3_aa: CASSPSGGLAGGPDEQFF
cdr3_nt: TGTGCCAGTAGTCCCTCGGGAGGGCTGGCGGGAGGGCCGGATGAGCAGTTCTTC
clone_size: -
j_call: TRBJ2-1
cdr3_length: 18
v_call: TRBV19
d_call: TRBD2

cdr3_aa: CASSALAGGEAQYF
cdr3_nt: TGTGCCAGCAGCGCACTAGCGGGAGGGGAGGCCCAGTACTTC
clone_size: -
j_call: TRBJ2-5
cdr3_length: 14
v_call: TRBV9
d_call: TRBD2

cdr3_aa: CASSWQGDSNYGYTF
cdr3_nt: TGTGCCAGCAGCTGGCAGGGGGATTCTAACTATGGCTACACCTTC
clone_size: -
j_call: TRBJ1-2
cdr3_length: 15
v_call: TRBV5-5
d_call: TRBD1

cdr3_aa: CASSSLAASYNEQFF
cdr3_nt: TGCGCCAGCAGCTCCTTAGCGGCTTCCTACAATGAGCAGTTCTTC
clone_size: -
j_call: TRBJ2-1
cdr3_length: 15
v_call: TRBV5-1
d_call: -